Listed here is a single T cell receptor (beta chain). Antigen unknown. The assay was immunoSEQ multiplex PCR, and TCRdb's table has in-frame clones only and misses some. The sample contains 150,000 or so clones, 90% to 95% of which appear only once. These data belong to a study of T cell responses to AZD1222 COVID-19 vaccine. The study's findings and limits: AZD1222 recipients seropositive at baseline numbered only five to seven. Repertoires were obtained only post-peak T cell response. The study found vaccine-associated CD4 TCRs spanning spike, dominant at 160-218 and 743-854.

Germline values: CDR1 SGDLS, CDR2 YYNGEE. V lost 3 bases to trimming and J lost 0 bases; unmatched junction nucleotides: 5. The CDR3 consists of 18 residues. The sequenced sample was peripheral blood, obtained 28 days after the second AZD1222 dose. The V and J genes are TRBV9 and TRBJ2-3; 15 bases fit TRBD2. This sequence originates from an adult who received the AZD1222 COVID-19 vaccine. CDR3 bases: TGTGCCAGCAGCGCAGGACTAGCGGGAGGGACTAGCACAGATACGCAGTATTTT. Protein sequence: CASSAGLAGGTSTDTQYF.